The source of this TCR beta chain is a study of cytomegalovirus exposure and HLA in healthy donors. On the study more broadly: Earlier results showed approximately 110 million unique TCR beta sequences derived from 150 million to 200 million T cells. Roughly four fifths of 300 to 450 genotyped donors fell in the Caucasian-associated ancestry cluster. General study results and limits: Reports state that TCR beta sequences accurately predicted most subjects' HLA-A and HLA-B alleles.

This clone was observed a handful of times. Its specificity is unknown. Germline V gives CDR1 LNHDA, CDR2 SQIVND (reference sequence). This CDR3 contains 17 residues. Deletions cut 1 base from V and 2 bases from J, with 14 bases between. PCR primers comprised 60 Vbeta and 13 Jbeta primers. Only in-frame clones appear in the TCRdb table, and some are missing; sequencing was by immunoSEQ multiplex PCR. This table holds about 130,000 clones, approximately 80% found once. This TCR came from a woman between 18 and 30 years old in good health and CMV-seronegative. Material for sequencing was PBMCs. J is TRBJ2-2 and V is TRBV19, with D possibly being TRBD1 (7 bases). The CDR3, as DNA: TGTGCCAGTAGTATAGCGGAGGGGGCGATAAACACCGGGGAGCTGTTTTTT. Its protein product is CASSIAEGAINTGELFF. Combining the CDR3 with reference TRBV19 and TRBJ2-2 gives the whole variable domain DGGITQSPKYLFRKEGQNVTLSCEQNLNHDAMYWYRQDPGQGLRLIYYSQIVNDFQKGDIAEGYSVSREKKESFPLTVTSAQKNPTAFYLCASSIAEGAINTGELFFGEGSRLTVL.